The 3 T cell receptor beta chains in this list originate from one sample, sequenced in a study of identifying expanded T cells in peripheral blood (dated by TCRdb to the late 2010s). The library was obtained by the immunoSEQ multiplex PCR assay. TCRdb obtained this table from immuneACCESS and retained in-frame rearrangements with V and J assigned. These tables miss some clones; where compared with another copy, unresolved V genes account for less than half of the shortfall, and the remainder is unexplained. Here the sample has 50,000 to 60,000 clones; around 82% occur a single time. Less than 15% of the sample is held by the ten biggest clonotypes. Input material: blood. The receptor set was obtained from a person aged 18 to 69 in good health.

This clone was found once. The DNA of the CDR3 is TGTGCCAGCTCACCCGGGGGACTAGCGCTGAGCTCCTACAATGAGCAGTTCTTC. This sequence encodes CASSPGGLALSSYNEQFF. The gene calls are TRBV18 and TRBJ2-1; 10 bases are shared with TRBD2. CDR1 and CDR2 (germline): KGHSH, LQKENI. The V and J ends lost 3 bases and 0 bases, in that order; junction bases with no gene match: 8. The CDR3 totals 18 residues.

The genes are TRBV6-5 and TRBJ1-1; TRBD1 agrees at 11 bases. CDR1 and CDR2 (germline): MNHEY, SVGAGI. With V trimmed by 4 bases and J by 5 bases, 9 bases remained unmatched. CDR3 size: 16 residues. CDR3 loop: CASSFGQGASGTEAFF. The CDR3 nucleotides are TGTGCCAGCAGTTTCGGACAGGGGGCATCTGGTACTGAAGCTTTCTTT.

The V call is TRBV5-4, the J call TRBJ1-2, with D possibly matching TRBD1 (5 bases). The germline V gene encodes CDR1 SGHNT and CDR2 YYREEE (reference sequence). There are 15 residues in the CDR3. Trimming stripped 0 bases from V and 2 bases from J, with 11 bases between. This CDR3 is CASSLVGETNYGYTF. CDR3 sequence (DNA): TGTGCCAGCAGCTTGGTGGGGGAAACAAACTATGGCTACACCTTC.